Following are 15 T cell receptor beta chains from one sample sequenced in a study of molecular identifiers for immune sequencing clone quantification. From the PCR reads, TCRdb called clonotypes with MiXCR, one entry per CDR3 protein. The table shows around 470,000 distinct CDR3 sequences, with around 23% occurring only once. The sequenced sample was naive CD8+ T cells from blood, with Jurkat cell RNA spiked in. Subset meaning: FACS-sorted CD8+CD4-CCR7+CD45RA+ naive T cells. The receptors here all came from a human donor in good health. Some libraries in this study had Jurkat cell RNA spiked in.

The V call is TRBV5-6, the J call TRBJ1-2; a weak D match, TRBD1 (6 bases). The CDR3 spans 15 residues. Germline assignment: CDR1 SGHDT and CDR2 YYEEEE. The ends were cut back, 5 bases at V and 5 bases at J, with 19 bases in the middle. The CDR3, as DNA: TGTGCCAGCAGTGAAGAACAGGGCTTCGTTTATGGCTACACCTTC. Amino acid sequence: CASSEEQGFVYGYTF. The whole variable domain, filled in from reference TRBV5-6 and TRBJ1-2, reads DAGVTQSPTHLIKTRGQQVTLRCSPKSGHDTVSWYQQALGQGPQFIFQYYEEEERQRGNFPDRFSGHQFPNYSSELNVNALLLGDSALYLCASSEEQGFVYGYTFGSGTRLTVV.

V usage is TRBV4-1 and J usage is TRBJ2-1; a weak D match, TRBD2 (5 bases). CDR3 length: 13 residues. The V gene lost 8 bases and the J gene lost 4 bases, with 12 bases spanning the gap. CDR1 and CDR2 from the germline V gene are MGHRA and YSYEKL. The DNA of the CDR3 is TGCGCCAGCTGCGACGGGAATTACAATGAGCAGTTCTTC. It yields the protein CASCDGNYNEQFF.

In regard to this clonotype: One junction end disagrees with the germline gene, perhaps due to a read error. The chain combines TRBV4-3 with TRBJ2-7; 10 bases align to TRBD2. From germline, CDR1 is LGHNA and CDR2 YSLEER. The CDR3 is 15 amino acids. The CDR3 here is CTSSQNLAGVYEQYF. CDR3 DNA: TGCACCAGCAGCCAGAACCTAGCGGGGGTGTACGAGCAGTACTTC.

The J gene is TRBJ2-2, the V gene TRBV19; D is unresolved. Trimming left V 9 bases short and J 4 bases short, with 18 bases between. The CDR3 has 15 amino acids. Germline assignment: CDR1 LNHDA and CDR2 SQIVND (reference sequence). CDR3 DNA sequence: TGTGCCAGCCTACCCTATGTAGCCAGCACCGGGGAGCTGTTTTTT. Translation gives CASLPYVASTGELFF.

This clonotype was counted a few times. The chain carries TRBV19 and TRBJ1-1; TRBD1 might be the D (6 bases). Per the germline V gene, CDR1 is LNHDA and CDR2 is SQIVND (reference sequence). V dropped 2 bases and J dropped 4 bases, with 8 bases sitting between them. The CDR3 length is 13 residues. The CDR3 loop reads CASSISTGTEAFF. The DNA of the CDR3 is TGTGCCAGTAGTATATCGACAGGCACTGAAGCTTTCTTT.

The chain links TRBV5-4 to TRBJ2-1; tentative D call: TRBD2 (5 bases). CDR1 is SGHNT and CDR2 is YYREEE in the germline V gene (reference sequence). CDR3 length equals 14 residues. V gave up 3 bases and J gave up 2 bases, with 9 bases separating them. The CDR3 DNA reads as TGTGCCAGCAGCTCACTAGAGACCTACAATGAGCAGTTCTTC. Translating it yields CASSSLETYNEQFF. Drawing the rest from reference TRBV5-4 and TRBJ2-1, the complete variable domain is ETGVTQSPTHLIKTRGQQVTLRCSSQSGHNTVSWYQQALGQGPQFIFQYYREEENGRGNFPPRFSGLQFPNYSSELNVNALELDDSALYLCASSSLETYNEQFFGPGTRLTVL.

This chain uses TRBV4-2 with TRBJ2-5; possibly TRBD1 for D (6 bases). Trimming took 1 base from V and 5 from J, leaving 20 bases between them. Germline loops: CDR1 LGHNA, CDR2 YNFKEQ. The CDR3 loop spans 17 amino acids. CDR3 residues: CASSQGERGWVGETQYF. For the CDR3, the DNA is TGTGCCAGCAGCCAAGGCGAGAGGGGGTGGGTTGGGGAGACCCAGTACTTC.

This sequence joins TRBV28 and TRBJ1-1; D remains ambiguous. The CDR3 loop spans 13 amino acids. The germline CDR1 and CDR2 sequences are MDHEN and SYDVKM. V was pared by 5 bases and J by 1 base, with 8 bases between. The CDR3 bases are TGTGCCAGCAGTCGCCGGGCGAACACTGAAGCTTTCTTT. Translation gives CASSRRANTEAFF.

A remark on this clonotype: Since a much larger clone is just one base distant, this may be a read error. The CDR3 loop is CATQDGHNQPQHF. The DNA for the CDR3 is TGTGCCACCCAAGACGGCCACAATCAGCCCCAGCATTTT. This chain joins TRBV28 and TRBJ1-5, with D hard to call. From germline, CDR1 is MDHEN and CDR2 SYDVKM. V shed 10 bases and J shed 3 bases, with 13 bases lying between them. The CDR3 has 13 amino acids.

The sample holds many counts of this clonotype. The germline gene is not matched at one end of the junction; a read error may be the cause. The chain has TRBV7-9 and TRBJ1-2; D is perhaps TRBD1 (5 bases). The germline V gene has CDR1 SEHNR and CDR2 FQNEAQ (reference sequence). This CDR3 has 14 residues. CDR3 amino acids: CASSLGHSSALDGF. The CDR3 DNA reads TGTGCCAGCAGTTTAGGACACTCATCTGCCTTGGATGGTTTC. The whole variable domain, filled in from reference TRBV7-9 and TRBJ1-2, reads DTGVSQNPRHKITKRGQNVTFRCDPISEHNRLYWYRQTLGQGPEFLTYFQNEAQLEKSRLLSDRFSAERPKGSFSTLEIQRTEQGDSAMYLCASSLGHSSALDGFGSGTRLTVV.

This clonotype appeared many times. The genes are TRBV4-1 and TRBJ2-2, with D unclear. Trimming pared 1 base from V and 6 bases from J, leaving 9 bases between. The CDR3 consists of 14 residues. Per the germline V gene, CDR1 is MGHRA and CDR2 is YSYEKL. The CDR3 protein is CASSQALSPGELFF. CDR3 coding DNA: TGCGCCAGCAGCCAAGCCCTCTCCCCCGGGGAGCTGTTTTTT.

The rearrangement joins TRBV7-2 to TRBJ2-2, with D uncertain. CDR3 length equals 14 residues. Germline-derived CDR1 and CDR2 are SGHTA and FQGNSA. The ends were cut back, 1 base at V and 7 bases at J, with 10 bases in the middle. This chain's CDR3 is CASSLDIGSGELFF. The CDR3, as DNA: TGTGCCAGCAGCTTAGATATAGGTAGCGGGGAGCTGTTTTTT.

This chain connects TRBV6-6 to TRBJ2-1; D not resolved. The ends were cut back, 2 bases at V and 10 bases at J, with 9 bases in the middle. The germline V gene encodes CDR1 MNHNY and CDR2 SVGAGI (reference sequence). CDR3 size: 12 residues. The CDR3 DNA reads TGTGCCAGCAGTTACGGTAATGTGGAGCAGTTCTTC. Its translation is CASSYGNVEQFF.

This chain connects TRBV9 to TRBJ2-3; D gene uncertain. This CDR3 spans 16 amino acids. Per germline, CDR1 SGDLS and CDR2 YYNGEE. The V end was cut by 0 bases, the J end by 0 bases, with 11 bases between. Here the CDR3 DNA reads TGTGCCAGCAGCGTAGCAGGCAGCCCTAGCACAGATACGCAGTATTTT. The encoded protein is CASSVAGSPSTDTQYF.

In this sample, this clonotype turned up once. Sequence at one end of the junction differs from germline and may be a read error. The chain combines TRBV7-9 with TRBJ2-3; 7 bases are a match to TRBD1. This CDR3 comprises 16 residues. Germline V gene sequence: CDR1 SEHNR, CDR2 FQNEAQ (reference sequence). CDR3: CASSLAGRGLADPQYF. The DNA of the CDR3 is TGTGCCAGCAGCTTAGCGGGTAGGGGGCTTGCAGATCCGCAGTATTTT.